These T cell receptor beta chains were read from a single sample in a study of blood T cell repertoires in COVID-19. TCRdb keeps only in-frame clones here, not all; method: immunoSEQ multiplex PCR. The data hold 25,000 or so clones, with 86% observed a single time. The specimen was peripheral blood. The receptor set was obtained from a human donor with acute or convalescent COVID-19. The donor label of this sample is uncertain. Each CDR3 is given with its conserved first and last residue. A D gene is named only where the DNA matches it firmly. Part of the rows lack a size; the others show once, few, many or a class for expanded clones.

v_gene	abundance	d_gene	j_gene	CDR3nt	CDR3aa
TRBV5-4	NA	TRBD2	TRBJ2-1	TGTGCCAGCAGCCTGGCTAGCGGGAGGTGGAATGAGCAGTTCTTC	CASSLASGRWNEQFF
TRBV11-3	NA	NA	TRBJ2-1	TGTGCCAGCAGCAAAGGAGGGAATGAGCAGTTCTTC	CASSKGGNEQFF
TRBV27	NA	TRBD1	TRBJ2-7	TGTGCCAGCAGTTTAGAAAGGGGGCTGGGTGAGCAGTACTTC	CASSLERGLGEQYF
TRBV4-1	NA	TRBD1	TRBJ2-1	TGCGCCAGCAGCCAAGACCCCCGGGACAGGGGGCCCAATGAGCAGTTCTTC	CASSQDPRDRGPNEQFF
TRBV19	NA	TRBD1	TRBJ1-4	TGTGCCAGCCTTCAGGGGGCGAATGAAAAACTGTTTTTT	CASLQGANEKLFF
TRBV11-2	NA	NA	TRBJ2-5	TGTGCCAGCAGCTTAGCGCCGGGGGCCAGGGGGAATGGGACCCAGTACTTC	CASSLAPGARGNGTQYF
TRBV5-1	NA	TRBD1	TRBJ1-5	TGCGCCAGCAGCTTAGGGACAGGGGGCAATCAGCCCCAGCATTTT	CASSLGTGGNQPQHF
TRBV5-4	NA	TRBD1	TRBJ1-2	TGTGCCAGCAGCTTGTCAGGGGGCTATGGCTACACCTTC	CASSLSGGYGYTF
TRBV19	NA	TRBD1	TRBJ2-6	TGTGCCAGTAGTATAGTTCAGGGGGCGCGGGGGGCCAACGTCCTGACTTTC	CASSIVQGARGANVLTF
TRBV7-3	once	TRBD2	TRBJ2-1	TGTGCCAGCAGCCAGGGGCGGGGGGGCCCAAATGAGCAGTTCTTC	CASSQGRGGPNEQFF
TRBV18	NA	TRBD1	TRBJ1-3	TGTGCCAGCTCACATTCCCGACAGGGAAACTCTGGAAACACCATATATTTT	CASSHSRQGNSGNTIYF
TRBV7-8	once	TRBD2	TRBJ2-1	TGTGCCAGCAGCTTAGTTCCCTCGACTAGCGCCCACAATGAGCAGTTCTTC	CASSLVPSTSAHNEQFF
TRBV6-5	once	NA	TRBJ2-1	TGTGCCAGCAGTTCTCACAGGGGGGGCTCCTACAATGAGCAGTTCTTC	CASSSHRGGSYNEQFF
TRBV18	once	TRBD2	TRBJ2-1	TGTGCCAGCTCACCACCGGTGCGGGAGGTGCGTGAGCAGTTCTTC	CASSPPVREVREQFF
TRBV20-1	NA	NA	TRBJ2-3	TGCAGTGCTAGTGCTGCCGCGCGGAGCGGCACAGATACGCAGTATTTT	CSASAAARSGTDTQYF
TRBV29-1	NA	TRBD1	TRBJ2-3	TGCAGCGTCGGGACAGGGGTAGATACGCAGTATTTT	CSVGTGVDTQYF
TRBV7-2	NA	NA	TRBJ1-2	TGTGCCAGCAGCTTAGTTACAGGGCAGGGCTACACCTTC	CASSLVTGQGYTF
TRBV6-2/TRBV6-3	NA	TRBD2	TRBJ2-1	TGTGCCAGCAGCCCGGGACTAGCGGGGGGGCTTTCATACAATGAGCAGTTCTTC	CASSPGLAGGLSYNEQFF
TRBV7-9	NA	TRBD1	TRBJ1-4	TGTGCCAGCAGGGGACAGGGGGGCCAGGAAAAACTGTTTTTT	CASRGQGGQEKLFF
TRBV7-3	once	TRBD2	TRBJ2-2	TGTGCCAGCAGCTTAAACGCGGGGGTAGGGGAGCTGTTTTTT	CASSLNAGVGELFF
TRBV29-1	NA	NA	TRBJ1-1	TGCAGCTCGTTCCTTATGAACACTGAAGCTTTCTTT	CSSFLMNTEAFF
TRBV7-2	NA	TRBD1	TRBJ2-7	TGTGCCAGCAGTTTAGCGATTGCGGGGCAGGGGGCTTACGAGCAGTACTTC	CASSLAIAGQGAYEQYF
TRBV30	NA	TRBD1	TRBJ1-2	TGTGCCTGGAGTGTGGGGGACAGGGGATCGGATGGCTACACCTTC	CAWSVGDRGSDGYTF
TRBV5-1	NA	NA	TRBJ2-5	TGCGCCAGCGGCGGGCGAGAGACCCAGTACTTC	CASGGRETQYF
TRBV27	NA	NA	TRBJ1-6	TGTGCCAGCAGTGCTAGTCCGAGGACAACATATAATTCACCCCTCCACTTT	CASSASPRTTYNSPLHF
TRBV28	NA	TRBD1	TRBJ1-5	TGTGCCAGCAAGGACAGGGCCAGCAATCAGCCCCAGCATTTT	CASKDRASNQPQHF
TRBV11-2	once	TRBD1	TRBJ1-4	TGTGCCAGCAGCTTGATGGGGACAGGCATCCTTAGAACCGAAAAACTGTTTTTT	CASSLMGTGILRTEKLFF
TRBV7-2	NA	TRBD1	TRBJ1-2	TGTGCCAGCAGCTCCACAGGGGGCGGGGGCTACACCTTC	CASSSTGGGGYTF
TRBV6-5	NA	TRBD1	TRBJ1-4	TGTGCCAGCAGGGACAGGGGGGCAACTAATGAAAAACTGTTTTTT	CASRDRGATNEKLFF
TRBV19	once	TRBD1	TRBJ1-2	TGTGCCAGTAGCCGGGGACAGGTCTATGGCTACACCTTC	CASSRGQVYGYTF
TRBV6-5	NA	NA	TRBJ2-7	TGTGCCAGCGGTTGGGACACAAGATACGAGCAGTACTTC	CASGWDTRYEQYF
TRBV5-4	NA	NA	TRBJ1-4	TGTGCCAGCAGCTTGGCCGGGATTAATGAAAAACTGTTTTTT	CASSLAGINEKLFF
TRBV7-9	NA	TRBD1	TRBJ1-1	TGTGCCAGCAGGAACAGGGGCGCCGTGAACACTGAAGCTTTCTTT	CASRNRGAVNTEAFF
TRBV11-3	NA	TRBD2	TRBJ2-1	TGTGCCAGCAGCTCCACGGGGGGTTACAATGAGCAGTTCTTC	CASSSTGGYNEQFF
TRBV6-2/TRBV6-3	NA	NA	TRBJ1-1	TGTGCCAGCAGTTACCACGGGGGGCAGGTGGAAGCTTTCTTT	CASSYHGGQVEAFF
TRBV14	once	NA	TRBJ2-7	TGTGCCAGCAGCCGCGGCTTGGACAACTTCTTCTACGAGCAGTACTTC	CASSRGLDNFFYEQYF
TRBV5-6	NA	NA	TRBJ2-7	TGTGCCAGCAGCTTGGGGCTCTACGAGCAGTACTTC	CASSLGLYEQYF
TRBV6-5	NA	TRBD1	TRBJ2-4	TGTGCCAGCAGTTACGAGGGGGCCTTAGCCAAAAACATTCAGTACTTC	CASSYEGALAKNIQYF
TRBV11-3	NA	TRBD1	TRBJ1-1	TGTGCCAGCAGCCTAGGACAGGGGGCGAACACTGAAGCTTTCTTT	CASSLGQGANTEAFF
TRBV7-3	once	NA	TRBJ2-2	TGTGCCAGCAGGAGAGTGAACACCGGGGAGCTGTTTTTT	CASRRVNTGELFF
TRBV7-8	few	TRBD1	TRBJ2-7	TGTGCCAGTCTGAGTGGGACAGCTACCTACGAGCAGTACTTC	CASLSGTATYEQYF
TRBV5-4	NA	TRBD1	TRBJ2-5	TGTGCCAGCAGCCCCCGGACAGGCCAAGAGACCCAGTACTTC	CASSPRTGQETQYF
TRBV6-6	NA	TRBD1	TRBJ1-6	TGTGCCAGCACCAAAGACAGGGATCCCCTCCACTTT	CASTKDRDPLHF
TRBV7-2	NA	TRBD2	TRBJ2-7	TGTGCCAGCAGCCCTACCACTAGCGAATACGCCTACGAGCAGTACTTC	CASSPTTSEYAYEQYF
TRBV30	NA	NA	TRBJ1-3	TGTGCCTGGAGTAAAGGCAGGGCCCTCTCTGGAAACACCATATATTTT	CAWSKGRALSGNTIYF
TRBV15	NA	NA	TRBJ1-4	TGTGCCACCAGCAGGCGGGGTATAGATGAAAAACTGTTTTTT	CATSRRGIDEKLFF
TRBV5-5	once	NA	TRBJ2-1	TGTGCCAGCAGCTTAGGGCCCAGAAGGGGTTCCTACAATGAGCAGTTCTTC	CASSLGPRRGSYNEQFF
TRBV2	NA	TRBD2	TRBJ2-5	TGTGCCAGCAGCGAGGGACTAGCGGGAGAGACCCAGTACTTC	CASSEGLAGETQYF
TRBV5-1	NA	NA	TRBJ2-7	TGCGCCAGCAGCTTGGGAGGGTATAGCTCCTACGAGCAGTACTTC	CASSLGGYSSYEQYF
TRBV6-5	NA	TRBD1	TRBJ1-2	TGTGCCAGCAGCCGGACAGGGGGCGGCTATGGCTACACCTTC	CASSRTGGGYGYTF